The present TCR beta chain was sequenced within a study of cytomegalovirus exposure and HLA in healthy donors. The study, taken as a whole, reports: A missense variant in DCLRE1C was later tied to TCR beta V- and J-gene trimming.

Remarks on this clone: Its matching antigen is unknown.

PCR primers comprised 60 Vbeta and 13 Jbeta primers. The data were produced by immunoSEQ multiplex PCR, yet TCRdb's version contains in-frame clones alone and is incomplete. Here the sample spans some 200,000 clones, around 75% being singletons. Source material: PBMCs. This TCR derives from a female donor in good health and CMV-seronegative.

The CDR3 protein is CASSPGLPDTQYF. DNA of the CDR3: TGTGCCAGCAGTCCAGGGCTTCCAGATACGCAGTATTTT. The chain couples TRBV5-4 to TRBJ2-3; a possible D gene is TRBD1 (5 bases). From germline, CDR1 is SGHNT and CDR2 YYREEE (reference sequence). V dropped 5 bases and J dropped 4 bases, with 11 bases sitting between them. CDR3 length: 13 amino acids.